These 32 T cell receptor beta chains were sequenced from one sample in a study of blood T cell repertoires in COVID-19. Generated by immunoSEQ multiplex PCR, the TCRdb table keeps only in-frame clones and is missing some. The sample has about 240,000 clones; 75% to 90% are singletons. Sequenced material: PBMCs or T cells enriched from blood (not recorded which). The receptors were gathered from a woman aged 25 to 39 who had recovered from COVID-19.

The rearrangement uses TRBV7-2 and TRBJ2-5; D may be TRBD2 (5 bases). This CDR3 spans 16 amino acids. Germline V gives CDR1 SGHTA, CDR2 FQGNSA. V was clipped by 1 base and J by 2 bases, with 14 bases between them. The CDR3 nucleotides read TGTGCCAGCAGCTTAGTTGCTAGCTCCGCTCAAGAGACCCAGTACTTC. This codes for CASSLVASSAQETQYF.

The J gene is TRBJ1-2, the V gene TRBV9; 9 bases line up with TRBD1. J gave up 5 bases and V 0 bases, and 5 bases lay outside the gene matches. Germline-derived CDR1 and CDR2 are SGDLS and YYNGEE. The CDR3 sequence is 15 residues long. CDR3 coding DNA: TGTGCCAGCAGCGTAGCTGCCGGACAGGGGTATGGCTACACCTTC. As protein: CASSVAAGQGYGYTF.

The chain recombines TRBV30 with TRBJ2-7; 9 bases agree with TRBD2. Germline V gene data show CDR1 as GTSNPN and CDR2 as SVGIG (reference sequence). The CDR3 covers 17 residues. Trimming took 5 bases from V and 7 from J; bases not matched to a gene: 21. CDR3 coding DNA: TGTGCCTGGCATCGGTTTGCGGGAGGGCGGTCAGAGTGGGAGCAGTACTTC. Protein product: CAWHRFAGGRSEWEQYF.

This sequence joins TRBV15 and TRBJ1-2; 9 nucleotides line up with TRBD1. The trim removed 3 bases at V and 4 bases at J, leaving 6 bases unmatched. The length of the CDR3 is 15 residues. The V gene's germline CDR1 is LNHNV and CDR2 YYDKDF (reference sequence). The CDR3 DNA reads as TGTGCCACCAGCAGGGAGGAGACAGGGGGCTATGGCTACACCTTC. This encodes CATSREETGGYGYTF. Combining the CDR3 with reference TRBV15 and TRBJ1-2 gives the whole variable domain DAMVIQNPRYQVTQFGKPVTLSCSQTLNHNVMYWYQQKSSQAPKLLFHYYDKDFNNEADTPDNFQSRRPNTSFCFLDIRSPGLGDTAMYLCATSREETGGYGYTFGSGTRLTVV.

This chain connects TRBV4-3 to TRBJ1-2; 8 bases line up with TRBD1. Unmatched junction bases numbered 11, after V lost 0 bases and J lost 8 bases. Germline V gives CDR1 LGHNA, CDR2 YSLEER. The length of the CDR3 is 16 residues. The CDR3 DNA sequence: TGCGCCAGCAGCCAAGACGTTGCAGGGGGCGCCGCCGGCTACACCTTC. Translated: CASSQDVAGGAAGYTF.

This chain connects TRBV4-1 to TRBJ1-5; D not resolved. CDR1 is MGHRA, CDR2 YSYEKL, per germline. V was cut by 3 bases and J by 4 bases, with 10 bases left in between. The CDR3 has 14 amino acids. For the CDR3, the DNA is TGCGCCAGCAGCCACCACTCTGATAATCAGCCCCAGCATTTT. Translated: CASSHHSDNQPQHF.

This chain joins TRBV28 and TRBJ1-5; D might be TRBD1 (5 bases). Trimming pared 7 bases from V and 3 bases from J, leaving 10 bases between. The CDR3 spans 13 residues. CDR1 MDHEN and CDR2 SYDVKM come from the germline V gene. Written as DNA, the CDR3 is TGTGCCAGCACCGGGGGTTTCAATCAGCCCCAGCATTTT. Protein: CASTGGFNQPQHF.

The chain couples TRBV5-1 to TRBJ1-3, with D maybe TRBD1 (5 bases). CDR3 length: 15 amino acids. Germline loops: CDR1 SGHRS, CDR2 YFSETQ. V gave up 3 bases and J gave up 3 bases, with 13 bases separating them. The chain's CDR3 is CASSSSRGDGNTIYF. The CDR3 DNA reads TGCGCCAGCAGCTCCTCCCGGGGGGATGGAAACACCATATATTTT.

This chain connects TRBV10-3 to TRBJ1-1; D may be TRBD1 (6 bases). CDR3 length equals 14 residues. V lost 5 bases to trimming and J lost 2 bases, with 12 bases between them. CDR1 ENHRY and CDR2 SYGVKD come from the germline V gene. CDR3 coding DNA: TGTGCCATCAGTTCCCGGACAGCCAACACTGAAGCTTTCTTT. Its protein is CAISSRTANTEAFF.

V and J are TRBV4-3 and TRBJ1-6; 10 bases line up with TRBD1. Germline V gene lookup returns CDR1 LGHNA and CDR2 YSLEER. The junction had 7 bases not matched to a gene; V was cut back by 4 bases and J by 7 bases. The CDR3 sequence is 16 residues long. In DNA form, the CDR3 reads TGCGCCAGCAGCCGAGACAGACAGGGGGCGAATTCACCCCTCCACTTT. Translated, it gives CASSRDRQGANSPLHF.

This clone was counted between two and nine times. The J gene is TRBJ1-3, the V gene TRBV7-9; D is unresolved. V was shortened by 8 bases and J by 0 bases, with 8 bases between the two germline ends. CDR3 length: 13 residues. Germline-derived CDR1 and CDR2 are SEHNR and FQNEAQ (reference sequence). This CDR3 is CASCRGSGNTIYF. For the CDR3, the DNA is TGTGCCAGCTGCCGAGGCTCTGGAAACACCATATATTTT.

The CDR3 DNA reads TGTGCCACCAGTAATCCCAGGGACTATGGCTACACCTTC. Its translation: CATSNPRDYGYTF. The rearrangement links TRBV24-1 to TRBJ1-2, with D possibly being TRBD1 (5 bases). V lost 6 bases and J 3 bases, leaving 10 bases between the germline ends. CDR3 length: 13 residues. Germline CDR1 is KGHDR and CDR2 is SFDVKD.

The gene calls are TRBV6-5 and TRBJ1-2, with TRBD1 identical over 7 bases. Per the germline V gene, CDR1 is MNHEY and CDR2 is SVGAGI. Unmatched junction bases numbered 10, after V lost 6 bases and J lost 6 bases. This CDR3 contains 14 residues. DNA of the CDR3: TGTGCCAGCAGCCCGCTCGGAGGGGGCAATGGCTACACCTTC. This translates into CASSPLGGGNGYTF.

This chain links TRBV28 with TRBJ1-1, with D unclear. The CDR3 covers 17 residues. Germline-derived CDR1 and CDR2 are MDHEN and SYDVKM. V was cut by 2 bases and J by 7 bases, with 23 bases left in between. CDR3 bases: TGTGCCAGCAGTTTAAGCTTACAGATACTTGGTTTTAGTGAAGCTTTCTTT. Translation gives CASSLSLQILGFSEAFF.

V is TRBV11-1 and J is TRBJ1-1; TRBD1 is a possible D gene (5 bases). From germline, CDR1 is SGHAT and CDR2 FQDESV (reference sequence). The ends were cut back, 2 bases at V and 1 base at J, with 8 bases in the middle. The CDR3 is 14 amino acids. In nucleotides, the CDR3 is TGTGCCAGCAGCTTACAGGGCGGGAACACTGAAGCTTTCTTT. It codes for CASSLQGGNTEAFF.

The CDR3 DNA is TGTGCCAGTCAGGGGGACTCTAGCAATCAGCCCCAGCATTTT. It is translated as CASQGDSSNQPQHF. The V call is TRBV7-2, the J call TRBJ1-5; 7 nucleotides agree with TRBD1. The junction had 5 bases not matched to a gene; V was cut back by 9 bases and J by 0 bases. The germline gives CDR1 SGHTA, CDR2 FQGNSA. The CDR3 is 14 residues long. The full variable domain, rest sourced from reference TRBV7-2 and TRBJ1-5, is GAGVSQSPSNKVTEKGKDVELRCDPISGHTALYWYRQSLGQGLEFLIYFQGNSAPDKSGLPSDRFSAERTGGSVSTLTIQRTQQEDSAVYLCASQGDSSNQPQHFGDGTRLSIL.

The chain is built from TRBV6-6 and TRBJ1-2, with a possible D match to TRBD1 (5 bases). This CDR3 comprises 14 residues. The germline V gene has CDR1 MNHNY and CDR2 SVGAGI (reference sequence). The V end lost 5 bases, the J end lost 1 base, and 11 bases lay between the germline ends. This CDR3 reads CASSGLDSNYGYTF. The DNA of the CDR3 is TGTGCCAGCAGTGGTCTTGACAGTAACTATGGCTACACCTTC.

The V gene is TRBV7-9, the J gene TRBJ2-5; D may be TRBD1 (6 bases). This CDR3 is built from 13 residues. Germline CDR1 reads SEHNR; CDR2 reads FQNEAQ (reference sequence). V was shortened by 2 bases and J by 3 bases, with 7 bases between the two germline ends. DNA of the CDR3: TGTGCCAGCAGCTTAAGGACAGAAGAGACCCAGTACTTC. Translation: CASSLRTEETQYF.

The rearrangement links TRBV28 to TRBJ1-1; TRBD1 matches at 8 bases. The CDR3 has 15 residues. Germline V gene sequence: CDR1 MDHEN, CDR2 SYDVKM. The V gene end was trimmed by 5 bases and the J gene end by 1 base; junction bases not matched to a gene: 6. Here the CDR3 DNA reads TGTGCCAGCAGTCCTGAAGGACAGGGGAACACTGAAGCTTTCTTT. It is translated as CASSPEGQGNTEAFF.

The V gene is TRBV29-1, the J gene TRBJ2-7; 7 bases are shared with TRBD1. The CDR3 is 14 residues long. V was clipped by 4 bases and J by 4 bases; unmatched bases: 10. Germline lookup yields CDR1 SQVTM and CDR2 ANQGSEA. The CDR3, as DNA: TGCAGCGTTGCCCCCTTTGGACAGGCTTACGAGCAGTACTTC. It yields the protein CSVAPFGQAYEQYF.

A single count supports this clone. This chain joins TRBV29-1 and TRBJ1-2; 7 positions match TRBD1. This CDR3 comprises 13 residues. The germline gives CDR1 SQVTM, CDR2 ANQGSEA. V lost 4 bases and J lost 8; bases outside the gene matches: 10. DNA of the CDR3: TGCAGCGTTGGTCTGGTGGACAGGAGGGGCTACACCTTC. Residues: CSVGLVDRRGYTF.

The chain carries TRBV3-1 (or the pseudogene TRBV3-2) and TRBJ1-1, with 7 bases identical to TRBD1. J gave up 7 bases and V 2 bases, and 4 bases lay outside the gene matches. The CDR3 spans 13 residues. The V gene's germline CDR1 is LGHDT and CDR2 YNNKEL (reference sequence). The DNA of the CDR3 is TGTGCCAGCAGCCAAACCTCAGGGGGTGAAGCTTTCTTT. Translating it yields CASSQTSGGEAFF.

The chain carries TRBV5-1 and TRBJ1-1, with D possibly matching TRBD1 (6 bases). CDR3 length equals 13 residues. Trimming removed 7 bases from V and 5 bases from J, with 15 bases in between. Germline lookup yields CDR1 SGHRS and CDR2 YFSETQ. In DNA, the CDR3 is TGCGCCAGCGGAGAACAGGGAGGGACTGAAGCTTTCTTT. Translating it yields CASGEQGGTEAFF.

The chain couples TRBV30 to TRBJ1-6; D ambiguous. The CDR3 is 14 amino acids. The germline V gene has CDR1 GTSNPN and CDR2 SVGIG (reference sequence). V dropped 5 bases and J dropped 7 bases, with 15 bases sitting between them. In nucleotides, the CDR3 is TGTGCCTGGGCCCAGGAGGGTTGGAATTCACCCCTCCACTTT. Protein: CAWAQEGWNSPLHF.

This clone was detected only once. V gene TRBV27 combines with J gene TRBJ1-1; D possibly corresponds to TRBD1 (5 bases). CDR1 and CDR2 from the germline V gene are MNHEY and SMNVEV (reference sequence). Deletions cut 4 bases from V and 1 base from J, with 10 bases between. This CDR3 contains 14 residues. The CDR3 sequence is CASSYDRRNTEAFF. For the CDR3, the DNA is TGTGCCAGCAGTTACGACAGACGGAACACTGAAGCTTTCTTT.

This rearrangement joins TRBV29-1 to TRBJ2-1; D may be TRBD2 (6 bases). Between the trimmed V and J ends, which lost 4 bases and 0 bases, there was a span of 13 bases. This CDR3 is built from 15 residues. The germline V gene encodes CDR1 SQVTM and CDR2 ANQGSEA. CDR3 region: CSVVMKEGSYNEQFF. The CDR3 bases are TGCAGCGTTGTGATGAAGGAGGGCTCCTACAATGAGCAGTTCTTC.

The chain is built from TRBV5-1 and TRBJ2-1; D call uncertain. Trimming left V 4 bases short and J 12 bases short, with 14 bases between. CDR1 is SGHRS, CDR2 YFSETQ, per germline. The CDR3 sequence is 12 residues long. DNA of the CDR3: TGCGCCAGCAGCCGAACCACAAGATGGCAGTTCTTC. Its translation is CASSRTTRWQFF.

The V and J genes are TRBV11-2 and TRBJ1-6; 7 bases match TRBD1. V gave up 5 bases and J gave up 10 bases; unmatched junction bases: 8. Germline CDR1 is SGHAT and CDR2 is FQNNGV. CDR3 length: 14 residues. CDR3 amino acids: CASSPGQTLSPLHF. The CDR3 nucleotides read TGTGCCAGCAGCCCGGGACAGACACTATCACCCCTCCACTTT.

This chain links TRBV5-1 with TRBJ1-1; perhaps TRBD1 as D (5 bases). Germline V gene sequence: CDR1 SGHRS, CDR2 YFSETQ. This CDR3 has 14 residues. Trimming took 0 bases from V and 5 from J, leaving 11 bases between them. The CDR3 loop is CASSLEGWGTEAFF. In nucleotides, the CDR3 is TGCGCCAGCAGCTTGGAGGGGTGGGGTACTGAAGCTTTCTTT.

The chain has TRBV5-1 and TRBJ2-5; D uncertain. CDR1 SGHRS and CDR2 YFSETQ come from the germline V gene. V gave up 0 bases and J gave up 0 bases, with 6 bases separating them. The CDR3 runs 14 residues. This CDR3 reads CASSLELYQETQYF. The CDR3 DNA reads TGCGCCAGCAGCTTGGAACTGTACCAAGAGACCCAGTACTTC.

The chain employs TRBV19 and TRBJ1-1; TRBD1 matches 10 bases. Germline CDR1 LNHDA, CDR2 SQIVND (reference sequence). V gave up 4 bases and J gave up 4 bases; unmatched junction bases: 3. The CDR3 runs to 14 residues. The CDR3, as DNA: TGTGCCAGTAGTAGGGGACAGGGGATCACTGAAGCTTTCTTT. It is translated as CASSRGQGITEAFF.

This clone appeared a single time. The genes are TRBV7-2 and TRBJ2-2; D may be TRBD2 (6 bases). Trimming pared 1 base from V and 4 bases from J, leaving 16 bases between. The germline gives CDR1 SGHTA, CDR2 FQGNSA. CDR3 length equals 17 residues. The CDR3 DNA follows: TGTGCCAGCAGCTTAGAGAGGTTAGCGGATGGCACCGGGGAGCTGTTTTTT. It is translated as CASSLERLADGTGELFF.